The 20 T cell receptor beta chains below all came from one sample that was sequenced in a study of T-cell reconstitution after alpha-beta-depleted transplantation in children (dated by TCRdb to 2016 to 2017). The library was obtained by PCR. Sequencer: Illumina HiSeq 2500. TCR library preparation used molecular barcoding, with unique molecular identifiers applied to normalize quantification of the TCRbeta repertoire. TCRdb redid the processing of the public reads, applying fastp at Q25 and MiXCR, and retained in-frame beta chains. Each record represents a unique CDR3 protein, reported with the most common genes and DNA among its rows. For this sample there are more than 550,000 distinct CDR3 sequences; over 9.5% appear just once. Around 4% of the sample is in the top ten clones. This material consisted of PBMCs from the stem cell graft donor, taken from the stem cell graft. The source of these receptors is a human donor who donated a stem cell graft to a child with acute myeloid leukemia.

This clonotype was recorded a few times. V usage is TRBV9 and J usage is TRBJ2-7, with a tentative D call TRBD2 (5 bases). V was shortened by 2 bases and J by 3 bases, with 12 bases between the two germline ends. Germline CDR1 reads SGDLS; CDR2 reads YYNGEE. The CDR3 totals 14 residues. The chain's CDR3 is CASSVGADLYEQYF. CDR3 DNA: TGTGCCAGCAGCGTGGGAGCGGACCTCTACGAGCAGTACTTC.

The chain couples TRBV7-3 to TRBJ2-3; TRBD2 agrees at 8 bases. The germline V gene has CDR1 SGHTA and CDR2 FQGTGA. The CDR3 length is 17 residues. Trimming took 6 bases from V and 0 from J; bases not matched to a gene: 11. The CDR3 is CASSRLAIITSTDTQYF. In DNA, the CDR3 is TGTGCCAGCAGTCGACTAGCGATTATTACTAGCACAGATACGCAGTATTTT. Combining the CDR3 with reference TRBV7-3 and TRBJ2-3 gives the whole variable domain GAGVSQTPSNKVTEKGKYVELRCDPISGHTALYWYRQSLGQGPEFLIYFQGTGAADDSGLPNDRFFAVRPEGSVSTLKIQRTERGDSAVYLCASSRLAIITSTDTQYFGPGTRLTVL.

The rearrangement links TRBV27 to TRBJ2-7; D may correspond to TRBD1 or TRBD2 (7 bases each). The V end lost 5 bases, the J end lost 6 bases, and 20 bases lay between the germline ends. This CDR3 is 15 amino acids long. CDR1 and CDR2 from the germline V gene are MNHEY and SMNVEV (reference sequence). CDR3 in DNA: TGTGCCAGCAGTACCCTGGGGCAGGGGGGGCCCGAGCAGTACTTC. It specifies CASSTLGQGGPEQYF.

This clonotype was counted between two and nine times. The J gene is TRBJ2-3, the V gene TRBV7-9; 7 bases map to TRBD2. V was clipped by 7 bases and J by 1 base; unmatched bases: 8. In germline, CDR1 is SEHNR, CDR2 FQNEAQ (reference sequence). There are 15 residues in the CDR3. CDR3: CASTPGGRGTDTQYF. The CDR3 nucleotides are TGTGCCAGCACCCCGGGGGGTAGGGGCACAGATACGCAGTATTTT.

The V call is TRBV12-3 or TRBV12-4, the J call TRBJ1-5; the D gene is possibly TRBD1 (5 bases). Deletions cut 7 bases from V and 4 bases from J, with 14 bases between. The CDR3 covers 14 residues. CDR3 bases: TGTGCCAGCAACCTCGTGGGGGGAAATCAGCCCCAGCATTTT. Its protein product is CASNLVGGNQPQHF.

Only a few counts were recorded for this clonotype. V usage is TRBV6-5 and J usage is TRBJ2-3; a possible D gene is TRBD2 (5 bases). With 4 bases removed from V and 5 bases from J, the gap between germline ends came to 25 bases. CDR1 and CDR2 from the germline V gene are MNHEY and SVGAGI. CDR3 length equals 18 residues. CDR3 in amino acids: CASSSLMSDLSSLDTQYF. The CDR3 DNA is TGTGCCAGCAGTTCACTCATGTCGGACTTGAGCAGCCTAGATACGCAGTATTTT.

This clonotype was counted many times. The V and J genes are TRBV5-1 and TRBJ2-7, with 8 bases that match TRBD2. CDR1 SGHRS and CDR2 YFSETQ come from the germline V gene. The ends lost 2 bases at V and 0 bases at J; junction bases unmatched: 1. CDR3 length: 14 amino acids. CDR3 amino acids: CASSFSGNSYEQYF. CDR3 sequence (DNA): TGCGCCAGCAGCTTTAGCGGGAACTCCTACGAGCAGTACTTC.

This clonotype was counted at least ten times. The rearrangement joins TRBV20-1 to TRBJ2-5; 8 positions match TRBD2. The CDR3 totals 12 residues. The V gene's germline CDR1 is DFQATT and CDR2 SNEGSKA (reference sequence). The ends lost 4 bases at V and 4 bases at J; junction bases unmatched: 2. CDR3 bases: TGCAGTGCTAACAGCGGGAGAGAGACCCAGTACTTC. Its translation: CSANSGRETQYF.

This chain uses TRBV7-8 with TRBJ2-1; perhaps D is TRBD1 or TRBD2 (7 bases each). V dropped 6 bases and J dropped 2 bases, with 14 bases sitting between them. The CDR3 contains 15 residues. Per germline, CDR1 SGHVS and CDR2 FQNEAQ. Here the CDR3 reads CASRSQGGAYNEQFF. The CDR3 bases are TGTGCCAGCAGGAGCCAGGGGGGGGCCTACAATGAGCAGTTCTTC.

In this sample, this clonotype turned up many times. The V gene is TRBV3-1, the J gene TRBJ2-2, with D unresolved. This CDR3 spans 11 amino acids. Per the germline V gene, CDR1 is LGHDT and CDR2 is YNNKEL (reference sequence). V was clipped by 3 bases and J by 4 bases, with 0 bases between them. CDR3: CASSHTGELFF. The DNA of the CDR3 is TGTGCCAGCAGCCACACCGGGGAGCTGTTTTTT.

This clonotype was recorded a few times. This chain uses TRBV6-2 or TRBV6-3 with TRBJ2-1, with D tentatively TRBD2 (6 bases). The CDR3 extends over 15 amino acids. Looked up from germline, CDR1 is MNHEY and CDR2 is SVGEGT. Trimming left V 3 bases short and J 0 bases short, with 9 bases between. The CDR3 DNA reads TGTGCCAGCAGTTATGGCGGGAACTCCTACAATGAGCAGTTCTTC. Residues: CASSYGGNSYNEQFF.

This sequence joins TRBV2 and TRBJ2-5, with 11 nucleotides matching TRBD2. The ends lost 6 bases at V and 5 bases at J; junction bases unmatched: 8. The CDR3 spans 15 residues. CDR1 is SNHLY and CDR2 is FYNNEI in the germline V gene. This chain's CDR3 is CASSLGLAGPETQYF. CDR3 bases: TGTGCCAGCAGCCTAGGACTAGCGGGCCCCGAGACCCAGTACTTC. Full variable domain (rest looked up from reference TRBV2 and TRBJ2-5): EPEVTQTPSHQVTQMGQEVILRCVPISNHLYFYWYRQILGQKVEFLVSFYNNEISEKSEIFDDQFSVERPDGSNFTLKIRSTKLEDSAMYFCASSLGLAGPETQYFGPGTRLLVL.

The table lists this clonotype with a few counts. Here the CDR3 DNA reads TGTGCCAGCAGCCCGGAGGCAGGGATGAACACTGAAGCTTTCTTT. Translating it yields CASSPEAGMNTEAFF. The rearrangement joins TRBV13 to TRBJ1-1, with a possible D match to TRBD1 (5 bases). V lost 5 bases to trimming and J lost 0 bases, with 13 bases between them. Germline V lookup: CDR1 PRHDT, CDR2 FYEKMQ (reference sequence). The CDR3 contains 15 residues. Combining the CDR3 with reference TRBV13 and TRBJ1-1 gives the whole variable domain AAGVIQSPRHLIKEKRETATLKCYPIPRHDTVYWYQQGPGQDPQFLISFYEKMQSDKGSIPDRFSAQQFSDYHSELNMSSLELGDSALYFCASSPEAGMNTEAFFGQGTRLTVV.

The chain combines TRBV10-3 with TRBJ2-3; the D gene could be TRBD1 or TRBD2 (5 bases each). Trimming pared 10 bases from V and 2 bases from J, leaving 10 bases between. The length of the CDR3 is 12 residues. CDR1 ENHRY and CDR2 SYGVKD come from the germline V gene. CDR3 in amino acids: CATDGTTDTQYF. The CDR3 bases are TGTGCCACCGACGGGACCACAGATACGCAGTATTTT.

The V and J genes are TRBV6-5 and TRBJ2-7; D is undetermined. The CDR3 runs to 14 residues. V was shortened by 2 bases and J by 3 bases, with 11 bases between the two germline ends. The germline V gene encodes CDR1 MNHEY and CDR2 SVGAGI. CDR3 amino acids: CASSYGQNLYEQYF. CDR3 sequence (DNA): TGTGCCAGCAGTTACGGGCAGAATCTCTACGAGCAGTACTTC.

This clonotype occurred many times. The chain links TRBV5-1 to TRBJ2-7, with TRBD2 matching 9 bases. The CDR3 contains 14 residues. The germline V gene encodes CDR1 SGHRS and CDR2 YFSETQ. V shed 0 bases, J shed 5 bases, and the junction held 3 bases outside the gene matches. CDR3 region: CASSLVPSGNEQYF. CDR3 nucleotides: TGCGCCAGCAGCTTGGTTCCTAGCGGGAACGAGCAGTACTTC.

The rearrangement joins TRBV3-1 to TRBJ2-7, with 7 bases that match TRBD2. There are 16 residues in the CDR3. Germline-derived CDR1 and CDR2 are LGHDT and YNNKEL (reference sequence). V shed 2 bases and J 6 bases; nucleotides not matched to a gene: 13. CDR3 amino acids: CASSQNLRAGAGEQYF. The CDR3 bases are TGTGCCAGCAGCCAAAACCTAAGGGCGGGAGCAGGCGAGCAGTACTTC.

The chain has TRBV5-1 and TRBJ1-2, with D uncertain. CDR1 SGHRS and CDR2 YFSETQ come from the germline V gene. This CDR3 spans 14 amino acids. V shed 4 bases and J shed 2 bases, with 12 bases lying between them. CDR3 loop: CASSPSDANYGYTF. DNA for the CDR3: TGCGCCAGCAGCCCCTCCGATGCAAACTATGGCTACACCTTC.

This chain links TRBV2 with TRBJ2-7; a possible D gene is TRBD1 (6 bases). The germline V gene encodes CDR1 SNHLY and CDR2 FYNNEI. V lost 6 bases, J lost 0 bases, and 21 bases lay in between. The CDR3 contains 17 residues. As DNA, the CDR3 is TGTGCCAGCAGAGAGAGGCCAGGGACACCGAGCTCCTACGAGCAGTACTTC. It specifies CASRERPGTPSSYEQYF. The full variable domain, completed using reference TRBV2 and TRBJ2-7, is EPEVTQTPSHQVTQMGQEVILRCVPISNHLYFYWYRQILGQKVEFLVSFYNNEISEKSEIFDDQFSVERPDGSNFTLKIRSTKLEDSAMYFCASRERPGTPSSYEQYFGPGTRLTVT.

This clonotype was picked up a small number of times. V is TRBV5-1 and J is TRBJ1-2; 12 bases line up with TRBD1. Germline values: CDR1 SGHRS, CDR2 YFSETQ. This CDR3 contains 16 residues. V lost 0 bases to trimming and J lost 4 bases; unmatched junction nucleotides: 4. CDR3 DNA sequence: TGCGCCAGCAGCTTGGCGGGACAGGGGGCCGGCTATGGCTACACCTTC. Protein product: CASSLAGQGAGYGYTF.